The 11 T cell receptor beta chains presented below share a single source sample, sequenced in a study of shared clonotypes between healthy human individuals. The method was immunoSEQ multiplex PCR; TCRdb's version includes in-frame clones alone and lacks a portion of them. Of about 1.9 million clones in the sample, roughly 95% were seen once. Naive CD8 cells comprised CD45RO-negative, CCR7-positively selected cells, excluding terminally differentiated effector memory CD45RA+ cells. Sequences were obtained from naive CD8+ T cells from PBMCs. Receptor source: a man aged 18 to 29 in good health. Some clones in this sample may be carry-over from other donors' samples.

The chain has TRBV9 and TRBJ2-1; 9 bases map to TRBD2. The CDR3 spans 14 residues. J lost 5 bases, V lost 3 bases, and 3 bases had no gene match. In germline, CDR1 is SGDLS, CDR2 YYNGEE. DNA of the CDR3: TGTGCCAGCAGCGGGCTAGCGGGGAACAATGAGCAGTTCTTC. Translating gives CASSGLAGNNEQFF.

This sequence joins TRBV18 and TRBJ2-1, with 12 bases lining up with TRBD2. The CDR3 extends over 16 amino acids. Germline lookup yields CDR1 KGHSH and CDR2 LQKENI. The V gene end was trimmed by 1 base and the J gene end by 6 bases; junction bases not matched to a gene: 4. This CDR3 is CASSPRKTSGSNEQFF. The CDR3 DNA reads TGTGCCAGCTCACCACGGAAGACTAGCGGGAGCAATGAGCAGTTCTTC.

The chain couples TRBV29-1 to TRBJ2-3; possible D gene TRBD1, 5 bases. Per the germline V gene, CDR1 is SQVTM and CDR2 is ANQGSEA. The CDR3 loop spans 15 amino acids. V was cut by 3 bases and J by 2 bases, with 15 bases left in between. CDR3: CSVEAVDSLTDTQYF. The DNA of the CDR3 is TGCAGCGTTGAGGCCGTTGACAGCCTCACAGATACGCAGTATTTT.

This rearrangement joins TRBV5-4 to TRBJ2-7; no definite D call. This CDR3 is 14 amino acids long. Germline CDR1 and CDR2: SGHNT and YYREEE (reference sequence). Trimming took off 2 bases at V and 0 bases at J, with 9 bases between the two ends. The CDR3: CASSLRSPSYEQYF. The CDR3 DNA reads TGTGCCAGCAGCTTAAGGTCCCCCTCCTACGAGCAGTACTTC.

V and J are TRBV27 and TRBJ2-2, with D possibly being TRBD2 (6 bases). The CDR3 has 13 amino acids. The germline V gene encodes CDR1 MNHEY and CDR2 SMNVEV (reference sequence). Deletions cut 3 bases from V and 6 bases from J, with 8 bases between. CDR3 in amino acids: CASSFRDSGELFF. The DNA of the CDR3 is TGTGCCAGCAGTTTCAGGGACTCCGGGGAGCTGTTTTTT.

The rearrangement links TRBV7-2 to TRBJ1-1; 7 nucleotides agree with TRBD1. Germline V CDR1 and CDR2: SGHTA, FQGNSA. This CDR3 contains 15 residues. J was trimmed by 4 bases and V by 5 bases; bases with no gene match: 10. The CDR3 DNA sequence: TGTGCCAGCAGCCCATCACAGGGGCGCGTCACTGAAGCTTTCTTT. Its protein is CASSPSQGRVTEAFF.

The chain is built from TRBV28 and TRBJ2-3, with TRBD1 identical over 7 bases. This CDR3 spans 16 amino acids. J lost 0 bases, V lost 5 bases, and 8 bases had no gene match. Germline lookup yields CDR1 MDHEN and CDR2 SYDVKM. CDR3 nucleotides: TGTGCCAGCAGTCCACGGGACAGCCCTAGCACAGATACGCAGTATTTT. This sequence encodes CASSPRDSPSTDTQYF. Complete variable domain (other parts from reference TRBV28 and TRBJ2-3): DVKVTQSSRYLVKRTGEKVFLECVQDMDHENMFWYRQDPGLGLRLIYFSYDVKMKEKGDIPEGYSVSREKKERFSLILESASTNQTSMYLCASSPRDSPSTDTQYFGPGTRLTVL.

The rearrangement uses TRBV28 and TRBJ1-4, with TRBD1 matching over 10 bases. The V gene's germline CDR1 is MDHEN and CDR2 SYDVKM. Trimming took 5 bases from V and 6 from J; bases not matched to a gene: 6. The CDR3 loop spans 15 amino acids. The CDR3 is CASSPGQGVDEKLFF. The DNA for the CDR3 is TGTGCCAGCAGTCCCGGACAGGGGGTGGATGAAAAACTGTTTTTT.

The CDR3 spells CASGPTGDYEQYF. The CDR3 nucleotides read TGTGCCAGCGGACCGACTGGGGACTACGAGCAGTACTTC. The V gene is TRBV27, the J gene TRBJ2-7; D not resolved. In germline, CDR1 is MNHEY, CDR2 SMNVEV (reference sequence). The CDR3 runs to 13 residues. V was trimmed by 8 bases and J by 3 bases, leaving 14 bases between them.

The V call is TRBV25-1, the J call TRBJ2-7, with TRBD2 matching 15 bases. The germline V gene has CDR1 MGHDK and CDR2 SYGVNS. The CDR3 runs 17 residues. V gave up 2 bases and J gave up 5 bases; unmatched junction bases: 7. The CDR3 sequence is CASSEGLAGGLFNEQYF. CDR3 bases: TGTGCCAGCAGTGAAGGACTAGCGGGAGGGCTTTTCAACGAGCAGTACTTC.

The V gene is TRBV15, the J gene TRBJ2-5; no clear D. The CDR3 extends over 13 amino acids. CDR1 and CDR2 from the germline V gene are LNHNV and YYDKDF (reference sequence). Deletions cut 4 bases from V and 0 bases from J, with 6 bases between. CDR3 bases: TGTGCCACCAGCACCGGGTACCAAGAGACCCAGTACTTC. Its protein is CATSTGYQETQYF. Filled out from reference TRBV15 and TRBJ2-5, the complete variable domain reads DAMVIQNPRYQVTQFGKPVTLSCSQTLNHNVMYWYQQKSSQAPKLLFHYYDKDFNNEADTPDNFQSRRPNTSFCFLDIRSPGLGDTAMYLCATSTGYQETQYFGPGTRLLVL.